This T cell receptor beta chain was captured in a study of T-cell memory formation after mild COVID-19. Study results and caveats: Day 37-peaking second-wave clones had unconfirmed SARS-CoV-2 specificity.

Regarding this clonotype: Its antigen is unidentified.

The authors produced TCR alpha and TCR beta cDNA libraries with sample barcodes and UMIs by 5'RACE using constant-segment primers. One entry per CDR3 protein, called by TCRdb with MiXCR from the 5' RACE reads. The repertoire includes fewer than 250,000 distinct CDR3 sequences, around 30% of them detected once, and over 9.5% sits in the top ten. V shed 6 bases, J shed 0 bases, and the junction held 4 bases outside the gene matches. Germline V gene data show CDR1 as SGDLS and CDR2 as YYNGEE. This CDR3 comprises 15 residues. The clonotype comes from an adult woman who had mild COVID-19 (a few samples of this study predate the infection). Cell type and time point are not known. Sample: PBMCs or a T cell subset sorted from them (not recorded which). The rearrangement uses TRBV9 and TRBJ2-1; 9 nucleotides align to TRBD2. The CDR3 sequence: CASTRLADSYNEQFF. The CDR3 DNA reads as TGTGCCAGCACTCGACTAGCGGACTCCTACAATGAGCAGTTCTTC.